This T cell receptor beta chain was found in a study of blood T cell repertoires in COVID-19. Across the whole study: The United States, Italy and Spain were the sources of the acute and convalescent COVID-19 samples. T cells, B-cell-depleted T cells, or PBMCs supplied cDNA or gDNA.

Authors' analysis steps: The authors estimated nucleated cell counts from reference gene primer amplification. The repertoire was sequenced with immunoSEQ multiplex PCR; TCRdb's copy has only in-frame clones and lacks some. That table supplies the V and J calls and clone size; D and trimming were determined from the DNA. The sample consists of some 250,000 clones, around 81% of them appearing once. V shed 1 base and J shed 1 base, with 12 bases lying between them. The CDR3 runs to 16 residues. The germline gives CDR1 SGHTA, CDR2 FQGTGA. Sequenced: peripheral blood. This clonotype was obtained from a woman aged 55-69 years with active or convalescent COVID-19. The chain combines TRBV7-3 with TRBJ2-3, with a weak D call TRBD2 (6 bases). CDR3 bases: TGTGCCAGCAGCTTAATTGGCGGGGACCGCACAGATACGCAGTATTTT. Translated, it gives CASSLIGGDRTDTQYF.